Detailed here is one TCR beta chain. Its antigen is undetermined. The V and J ends lost 5 bases and 4 bases respectively, with 15 bases between them. CDR1 and CDR2 from the germline V gene are SEHNR and FQNEAQ (reference sequence). The length of the CDR3 is 14 residues. The data belong to a study of response to subunit inactivated influenza vaccine. Findings of the study overall: Authors suggested that a seasonal influenza vaccination recruits few new T cells each time.

TCRdb re-called the RT-PCR reads through MiXCR, storing one row per CDR3 protein. The repertoire includes about 520,000 distinct CDR3 sequences, 9.5% to 12% of them detected once, and about 12% sits in the top ten. The clonotype was recovered from a man aged 45-60 years who received an inactivated influenza vaccine. The sequencing here drew on PBMCs from blood, taken roughly 47 days after vaccination. This chain joins TRBV7-9 and TRBJ2-7; TRBD1 might be the D (5 bases). Here the CDR3 reads CASSPEQDLYEQYF. For the CDR3, the DNA is TGTGCCAGCAGCCCCGAACAGGACCTTTACGAGCAGTACTTC.